The T cell receptor (beta chain) under discussion was sequenced for a study of blood T cell repertoires in COVID-19. Study as a whole: COVID-19 samples, acute and convalescent, were from the United States, Italy and Spain. The analysed material was cDNA or gDNA that came from T cells, B-cell-depleted T cells, or PBMCs.

The assay was immunoSEQ multiplex PCR, and TCRdb's table has in-frame clones only and misses some. The sample holds roughly 120,000 clones, 60% to 85% seen once. Sequencing was done on a sample of peripheral blood. The receptor was isolated from a man between 65 and 80 years old with acute or convalescent COVID-19.

CDR3 region: CASSPGQGGTDTQYF. CDR3 DNA sequence: TGTGCCAGCAGCCCGGGACAGGGTGGCACAGATACGCAGTATTTT. This chain uses TRBV9 with TRBJ2-3; 9 bases map to TRBD1. In germline, CDR1 is SGDLS, CDR2 YYNGEE. J lost 1 base, V lost 4 bases, and 4 bases had no gene match. The CDR3 extends over 15 amino acids.